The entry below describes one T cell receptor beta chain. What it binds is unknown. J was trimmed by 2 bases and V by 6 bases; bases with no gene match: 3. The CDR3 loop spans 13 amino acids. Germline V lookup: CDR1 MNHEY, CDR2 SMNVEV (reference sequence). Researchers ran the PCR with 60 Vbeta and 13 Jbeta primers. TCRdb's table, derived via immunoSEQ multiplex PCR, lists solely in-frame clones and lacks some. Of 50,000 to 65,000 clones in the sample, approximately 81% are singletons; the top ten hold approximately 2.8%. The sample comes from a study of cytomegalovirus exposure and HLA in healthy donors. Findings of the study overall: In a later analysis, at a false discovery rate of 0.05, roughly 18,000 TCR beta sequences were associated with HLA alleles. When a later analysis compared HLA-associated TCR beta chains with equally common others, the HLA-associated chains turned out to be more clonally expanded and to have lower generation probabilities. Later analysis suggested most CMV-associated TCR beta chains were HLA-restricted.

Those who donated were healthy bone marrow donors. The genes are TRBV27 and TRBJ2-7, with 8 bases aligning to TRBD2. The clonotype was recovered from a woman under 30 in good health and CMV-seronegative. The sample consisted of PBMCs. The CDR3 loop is CASSQTSAYEQYF. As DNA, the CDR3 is TGTGCCAGCAGCCAGACTAGCGCCTACGAGCAGTACTTC.